The 11 T cell receptor beta chains presented below share a single source sample, sequenced in a study of T cells after yellow fever vaccination. TCRdb ran MiXCR on the 5' RACE reads and lists one entry per CDR3 protein. There are approximately 550,000 distinct CDR3 sequences in the sample; around an eighth occur only once, and 11% to 15% lies in the top ten. This specimen consisted of PBMCs, obtained on the day of the yellow fever booster vaccination. The receptors derive from a man aged 30 to 39 who received the YFV17D yellow fever vaccine.

The J gene is TRBJ1-5, the V gene TRBV29-1, with D possibly matching TRBD1 (6 bases). Germline CDR1 SQVTM, CDR2 ANQGSEA. The CDR3 covers 12 residues. The V end lost 2 bases, the J end lost 11 bases, and 13 bases lay between the germline ends. The CDR3 loop is CSVESDGTTQHF. The DNA of the CDR3 is TGCAGCGTTGAAAGTGATGGGACAACCCAGCATTTT.

This clonotype has a count of ten or more. V gene TRBV30 combines with J gene TRBJ2-3; D call uncertain. This CDR3 region has 13 residues. The V end lost 3 bases, the J end lost 1 base, and 8 bases lay between the germline ends. Germline CDR1 and CDR2: GTSNPN and SVGIG (reference sequence). The CDR3: CAWRGDGTDTQYF. DNA for the CDR3: TGTGCCTGGAGAGGAGATGGCACAGATACGCAGTATTTT.

This clonotype has more than one count but fewer than ten. The rearrangement links TRBV4-3 to TRBJ2-7, with TRBD1 as a possible D gene (6 bases). This CDR3 comprises 13 residues. The V end was cut by 3 bases, the J end by 3 bases, with 9 bases between. Looked up from germline, CDR1 is LGHNA and CDR2 is YSLEER. CDR3 sequence (DNA): TGCGCCAGCAGCCAGATACAGGGCTACGAGCAGTACTTC. Residues: CASSQIQGYEQYF.

This clonotype has only a few counts. This sequence joins TRBV20-1 and TRBJ2-7; 9 nucleotides align to TRBD2. The CDR3 covers 15 residues. CDR1 DFQATT and CDR2 SNEGSKA come from the germline V gene (reference sequence). The trim removed 1 base at V and 1 base at J, leaving 5 bases unmatched. The CDR3, as DNA: TGCAGTGCTAGAGTCCTAGCGGGAACTTCCTACGAGCAGTACTTC. It encodes CSARVLAGTSYEQYF.

The chain carries TRBV7-9 and TRBJ2-7; 7 nucleotides agree with TRBD1. Per the germline V gene, CDR1 is SEHNR and CDR2 is FQNEAQ (reference sequence). The trim removed 5 bases at V and 5 bases at J, leaving 12 bases unmatched. The CDR3 consists of 15 residues. CDR3 loop: CASSITGTASNEQYF. The CDR3 DNA follows: TGTGCCAGCAGCATCACCGGGACAGCGTCAAACGAGCAGTACTTC.

The V and J genes are TRBV30 and TRBJ1-4; D is unresolved. CDR1 GTSNPN and CDR2 SVGIG come from the germline V gene (reference sequence). The germline V and J ends were trimmed by 4 bases and 3 bases, with 12 bases remaining between them. The CDR3 consists of 14 residues. The CDR3 loop reads CAWTAQSANEKLFF. The CDR3 region has the DNA TGTGCCTGGACCGCCCAGTCAGCTAATGAAAAACTGTTTTTT.

This chain connects TRBV3-1 to TRBJ2-1, with D perhaps TRBD2 (6 bases). Germline CDR1 reads LGHDT; CDR2 reads YNNKEL (reference sequence). The CDR3 totals 13 residues. V was clipped by 6 bases and J by 6 bases, with 12 bases between them. This CDR3 is CASRNSGSNEQFF. CDR3 DNA sequence: TGTGCCAGCAGAAATAGCGGAAGCAATGAGCAGTTCTTC.

This clonotype has a handful of counts. The chain employs TRBV7-8 and TRBJ2-1; 8 bases match TRBD2. The germline CDR1 and CDR2 sequences are SGHVS and FQNEAQ. CDR3 length: 16 residues. With 5 bases clipped from V and 7 bases from J, the junction kept 13 bases outside the gene matches. In nucleotides, the CDR3 is TGTGCCAGCAGCAAAGAAGGGACTAGTTTGGATAATGAGCAGTTCTTC. Translated, it gives CASSKEGTSLDNEQFF.

The V gene is TRBV19, the J gene TRBJ2-4, with 12 positions matching TRBD2. The CDR3 is made up of 14 amino acids. CDR1 and CDR2 (germline): LNHDA, SQIVND (reference sequence). Trimming removed 6 bases from V and 8 bases from J; junction bases left unmatched: 5. The CDR3 DNA is TGTGCCAGTAGGACTAGCGGGAGTACGGACATTCAGTACTTC. Its protein is CASRTSGSTDIQYF.

The rearrangement links TRBV10-1 to TRBJ2-5; 7 nucleotides line up with TRBD2. Germline values: CDR1 WNHNN, CDR2 SYGVQD (reference sequence). V lost 6 bases to trimming and J lost 5 bases; unmatched junction nucleotides: 6. This CDR3 is 13 amino acids long. For the CDR3, the DNA is TGCGCCAGCAGCAAGACTAGCCGGGAGACCCAGTACTTC. Amino acids: CASSKTSRETQYF.

V and J are TRBV19 and TRBJ1-3; no reliable D call. Germline CDR1 LNHDA, CDR2 SQIVND (reference sequence). Trimming took off 6 bases at V and 9 bases at J, with 15 bases between the two ends. This CDR3 has 13 amino acids. The CDR3: CASRSSDRTTIYF. For the CDR3, the DNA is TGTGCCAGTAGATCCTCGGACCGCACCACCATATATTTT.